This T cell receptor beta chain was captured in a study of blood T cell repertoires in COVID-19. Study context: Samples taken during acute and convalescent COVID-19 were collected in the United States, Italy and Spain. From T cells, B-cell-depleted T cells, or PBMCs came the material, which was cDNA or gDNA.

Under the authors' procedure: Researchers report that nucleated cell counts were estimated from reference gene primer amplification. This table comes from immunoSEQ multiplex PCR, and its TCRdb copy is limited to in-frame clones, with some not included. That table supplies the V and J calls and clone size; D and trimming were determined from the DNA. This table has roughly 200,000 clones, 84% appearing once. Germline lookup yields CDR1 SGHRS and CDR2 YFSETQ. CDR3 length: 15 amino acids. Trimming cost V 0 bases and J 5 bases; bases outside gene matches: 2. The sequence derives from a human donor in a cohort sampled during active COVID-19. Sequencing was done on a sample of peripheral blood. The chain combines TRBV5-1 with TRBJ2-2, with TRBD2 matching 9 bases. CDR3 in amino acids: CASSLELAGTGELFF. DNA for the CDR3: TGCGCCAGCAGCTTGGAGCTAGCGGGAACCGGGGAGCTGTTTTTT.